One and the same sample provided the 2 T cell receptor beta chains below, sequenced in a study of early T cells in non-severe SARS-CoV-2 infection. TCRdb re-called the 5' RACE reads with MiXCR, one entry per CDR3 protein. The sample consists of 68,000 or so distinct CDR3 sequences, 10% to 15% of them appearing once. The material sequenced was whole blood. The receptor source for this set is an adult who was a healthcare worker with PCR-confirmed SARS-CoV-2 infection or an uninfected control (not recorded which).

A remark on this clonotype: A much larger clone differs from this one at a single base, so this may be a read error. The chain has TRBV3-1 and TRBJ1-1; the D gene is possibly TRBD1 (6 bases). The germline gives CDR1 LGHDT, CDR2 YNNKEL (reference sequence). The CDR3 runs to 14 residues. Here the CDR3 reads CASSRSGAGTEAIF. The CDR3, as DNA: TGTGCCAGCAGCCGATCAGGGGCGGGCACTGAAGCTATCTTT.

The chain is built from TRBV10-3 and TRBJ2-7; D unclear. Germline-derived CDR1 and CDR2 are ENHRY and SYGVKD. The CDR3 is 11 residues long. V was trimmed by 9 bases and J by 1 base, leaving 7 bases between them. The CDR3 DNA reads as TGTGCCATTCAACAGTCCTACGAGCAGTACTTC. Protein sequence: CAIQQSYEQYF.